This T cell receptor beta chain was sequenced during a study of blood T cells in healthy people across ages. Study as a whole: In model experiments, template switching was able to capture about one barcoded beta molecule for every two T cells that were present.

A word on this clonotype: What it binds is unknown.

Whole-study findings and limits: More naive CD4+ cells and higher diversity marked long-lived donors relative to aged donors.

The second PCR ran about 6 to 12 cycles with a sample-barcoded 5' primer and J-beta primers. Each CDR3 protein gets one entry after TCRdb re-called the 5' RACE reads with MiXCR. Here the sample spans roughly 1.9 million distinct CDR3 sequences, approximately 40% being singletons. This CDR3 comprises 14 residues. CDR1 and CDR2 from the germline V gene are LNHNV and YYDKDF (reference sequence). The ends lost 4 bases at V and 4 bases at J; junction bases unmatched: 5. The specimen sequenced was blood. This chain links TRBV15 with TRBJ2-7; 9 bases map to TRBD1. This clonotype was sampled from a human donor in good health. CDR3 sequence: CATSTPGQGYEQYF. CDR3 bases: TGTGCCACCAGCACGCCGGGACAGGGTTACGAGCAGTACTTC.